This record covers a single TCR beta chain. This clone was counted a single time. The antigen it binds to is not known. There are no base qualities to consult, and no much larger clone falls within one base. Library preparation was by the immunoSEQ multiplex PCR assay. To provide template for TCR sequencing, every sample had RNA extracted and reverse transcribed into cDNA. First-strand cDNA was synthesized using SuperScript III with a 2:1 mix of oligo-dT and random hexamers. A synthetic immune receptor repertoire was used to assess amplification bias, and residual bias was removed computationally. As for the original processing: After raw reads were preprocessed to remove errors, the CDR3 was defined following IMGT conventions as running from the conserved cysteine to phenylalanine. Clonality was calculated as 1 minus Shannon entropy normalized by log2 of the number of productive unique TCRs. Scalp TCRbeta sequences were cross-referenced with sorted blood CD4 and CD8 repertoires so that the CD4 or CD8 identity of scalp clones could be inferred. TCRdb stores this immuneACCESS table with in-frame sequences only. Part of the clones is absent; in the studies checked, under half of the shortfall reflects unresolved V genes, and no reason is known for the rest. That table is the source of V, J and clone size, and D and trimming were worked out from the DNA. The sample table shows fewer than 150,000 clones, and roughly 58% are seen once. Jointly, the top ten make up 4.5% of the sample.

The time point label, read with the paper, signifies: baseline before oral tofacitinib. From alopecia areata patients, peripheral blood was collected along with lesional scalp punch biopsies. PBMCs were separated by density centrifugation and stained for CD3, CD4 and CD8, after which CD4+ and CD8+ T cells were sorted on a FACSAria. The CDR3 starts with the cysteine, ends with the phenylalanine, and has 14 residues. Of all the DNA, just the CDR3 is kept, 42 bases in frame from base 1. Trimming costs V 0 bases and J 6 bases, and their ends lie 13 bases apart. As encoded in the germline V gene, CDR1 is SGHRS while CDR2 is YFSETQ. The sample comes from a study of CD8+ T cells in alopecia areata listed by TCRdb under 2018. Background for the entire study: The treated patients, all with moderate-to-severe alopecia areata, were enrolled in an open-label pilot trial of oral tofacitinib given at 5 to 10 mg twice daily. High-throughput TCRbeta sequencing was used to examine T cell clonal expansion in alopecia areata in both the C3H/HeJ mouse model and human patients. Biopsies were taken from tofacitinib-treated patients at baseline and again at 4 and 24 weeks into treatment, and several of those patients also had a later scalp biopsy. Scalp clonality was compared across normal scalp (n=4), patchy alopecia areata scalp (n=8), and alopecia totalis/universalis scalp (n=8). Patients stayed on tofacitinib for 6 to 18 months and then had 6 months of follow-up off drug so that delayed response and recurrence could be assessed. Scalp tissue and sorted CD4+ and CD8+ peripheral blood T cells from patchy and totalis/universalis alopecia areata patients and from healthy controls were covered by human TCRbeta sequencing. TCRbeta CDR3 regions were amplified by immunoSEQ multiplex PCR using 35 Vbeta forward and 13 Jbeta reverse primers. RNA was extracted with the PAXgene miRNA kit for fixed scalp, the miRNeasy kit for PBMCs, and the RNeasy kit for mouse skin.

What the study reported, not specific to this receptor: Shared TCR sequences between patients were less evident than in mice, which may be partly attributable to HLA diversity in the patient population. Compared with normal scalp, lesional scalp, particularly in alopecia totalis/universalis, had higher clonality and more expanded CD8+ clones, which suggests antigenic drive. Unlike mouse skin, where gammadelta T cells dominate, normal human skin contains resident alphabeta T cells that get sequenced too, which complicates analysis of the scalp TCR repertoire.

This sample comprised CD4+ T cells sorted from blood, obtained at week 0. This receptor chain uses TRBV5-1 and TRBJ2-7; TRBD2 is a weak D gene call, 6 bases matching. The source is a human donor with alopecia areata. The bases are TGCGCCAGCAGCTTGGCCGCTAGCGAGCGCGAGCAGTACTTC. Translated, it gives CASSLAASEREQYF. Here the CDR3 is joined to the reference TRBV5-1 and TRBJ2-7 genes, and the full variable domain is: KAGVTQTPRYLIKTRGQQVTLSCSPISGHRSVSWYQQTPGQGLQFLFEYFSETQRNKGNFPGRFSGRQFSNSRSEMNVSTLELGDSALYLCASSLAASEREQYFGPGTRLTVT.